The next 22 T cell receptor beta chains were all read from a single sample in a study of blood T cell repertoires in COVID-19. Measured with immunoSEQ multiplex PCR; TCRdb has only the in-frame clones, and not every one. The table records 120,000 to 150,000 clones, more than 75% of them present only once. The sequencing input was peripheral blood. Receptors originate from a man aged 45-60 years who had recovered from COVID-19.

The rearrangement joins TRBV18 to TRBJ2-3; D is possibly TRBD1 (6 bases). V was cut by 3 bases and J by 5 bases, with 12 bases left in between. Germline loops: CDR1 KGHSH, CDR2 LQKENI. The CDR3 is 14 amino acids. CDR3 nucleotide sequence: TGTGCCAGCTCACCGCTACAGGGAGAAGATACGCAGTATTTT. It translates to CASSPLQGEDTQYF.

The chain links TRBV6-5 to TRBJ1-2, with D perhaps TRBD1 (6 bases). V was trimmed by 5 bases and J by 0 bases, leaving 10 bases between them. The CDR3 loop spans 14 amino acids. Germline loops: CDR1 MNHEY, CDR2 SVGAGI. CDR3 bases: TGTGCCAGCAGTAGGACAGACCCTAACTATGGCTACACCTTC. The encoded protein is CASSRTDPNYGYTF.

The chain is built from TRBV9 and TRBJ2-7, with 13 nucleotides matching TRBD2. This CDR3 has 16 amino acids. CDR1 and CDR2 from the germline V gene are SGDLS and YYNGEE. V was clipped by 0 bases and J by 3 bases; unmatched bases: 3. CDR3 residues: CASSVGTSGGIYEQYF. CDR3 sequence (DNA): TGTGCCAGCAGCGTAGGGACTAGCGGGGGAATCTACGAGCAGTACTTC.

The chain links TRBV19 to TRBJ2-1; 7 bases map to TRBD1. The CDR3 is made up of 13 amino acids. The V gene end was trimmed by 3 bases and the J gene end by 7 bases; junction bases not matched to a gene: 3. The germline gives CDR1 LNHDA, CDR2 SQIVND (reference sequence). CDR3 amino acids: CASSMGQTNEQFF. CDR3 DNA sequence: TGTGCCAGTAGTATGGGACAGACAAATGAGCAGTTCTTC.

The rearrangement links TRBV27 to TRBJ2-7; 16 nucleotides agree with TRBD2. V was pared by 5 bases and J by 3 bases, with 4 bases of the junction left unmatched. The CDR3 totals 16 residues. Germline-derived CDR1 and CDR2 are MNHEY and SMNVEV (reference sequence). This CDR3 is CASSPGLAGGNYEQYF. The CDR3, as DNA: TGTGCCAGCAGTCCGGGACTAGCGGGGGGGAACTACGAGCAGTACTTC.

The chain uses TRBV29-1 and TRBJ2-3; possible D gene TRBD2, 6 bases. The germline V and J ends were trimmed by 4 bases and 2 bases, with 13 bases remaining between them. This CDR3 has 14 residues. Looked up from germline, CDR1 is SQVTM and CDR2 is ANQGSEA. CDR3 protein: CSVGGGGNTDTQYF. The CDR3 nucleotides read TGCAGCGTTGGAGGCGGCGGGAACACAGATACGCAGTATTTT.

V usage is TRBV9 and J usage is TRBJ1-4; TRBD1 is a possible D gene (6 bases). Germline CDR1 SGDLS, CDR2 YYNGEE. V was clipped by 0 bases and J by 12 bases, with 12 bases between them. This CDR3 spans 13 amino acids. CDR3 in amino acids: CASSVAVKGELFF. The CDR3 DNA reads as TGTGCCAGCAGCGTAGCAGTAAAGGGGGAACTGTTTTTT.

This clone was recorded many times. V usage is TRBV2 and J usage is TRBJ2-2; 10 bases match TRBD2. The CDR3 totals 16 residues. V lost 4 bases and J lost 2; bases outside the gene matches: 4. Germline CDR1 reads SNHLY; CDR2 reads FYNNEI. The CDR3 loop is CASSVWTSGNTGELFF. DNA of the CDR3: TGTGCCAGCAGTGTTTGGACTAGCGGTAACACCGGGGAGCTGTTTTTT.

This chain uses TRBV5-5 with TRBJ1-4; 10 bases map to TRBD1. Germline CDR1 reads SGHKS; CDR2 reads YYEKEE (reference sequence). The CDR3 spans 16 residues. Trimming cost V 3 bases and J 2 bases; bases outside gene matches: 4. The CDR3 region is CASSSRGQGTNEKLFF. In DNA, the CDR3 is TGTGCCAGCAGCTCACGGGGACAGGGGACTAATGAAAAACTGTTTTTT. Full variable domain (missing parts from reference TRBV5-5 and TRBJ1-4): DAGVTQSPTHLIKTRGQQVTLRCSPISGHKSVSWYQQVLGQGPQFIFQYYEKEERGRGNFPDRFSARQFPNYSSELNVNALLLGDSALYLCASSSRGQGTNEKLFFGSGTQLSVL.

V gene TRBV27 combines with J gene TRBJ2-1, with D possibly being TRBD2 (6 bases). This CDR3 contains 14 residues. V gave up 5 bases and J gave up 7 bases, with 15 bases separating them. In germline, CDR1 is MNHEY, CDR2 SMNVEV (reference sequence). Here the CDR3 DNA reads TGTGCCAGCAGTCCATCGGGGGTAGTGAATGAGCAGTTCTTC. Translation: CASSPSGVVNEQFF.

V gene TRBV7-9 combines with J gene TRBJ1-3; 9 bases align to TRBD1. V was clipped by 1 base and J by 1 base; unmatched bases: 5. The CDR3 extends over 17 amino acids. CDR1 is SEHNR, CDR2 FQNEAQ, per germline (reference sequence). CDR3 amino acids: CASSLVPGQGSGNTIYF. CDR3 sequence (DNA): TGTGCCAGCAGCTTAGTACCGGGACAGGGATCTGGAAACACCATATATTTT.

The chain recombines TRBV7-2 with TRBJ2-1; maybe TRBD2 (5 bases). Trimming took off 5 bases at V and 2 bases at J, with 16 bases between the two ends. The germline V gene encodes CDR1 SGHTA and CDR2 FQGNSA. The CDR3 is made up of 16 amino acids. The CDR3 region has the DNA TGTGCCAGCAGCCCACCCGGACTGGTGACCTACAATGAGCAGTTCTTC. The encoded protein is CASSPPGLVTYNEQFF. The full variable domain, rest sourced from reference TRBV7-2 and TRBJ2-1, is GAGVSQSPSNKVTEKGKDVELRCDPISGHTALYWYRQSLGQGLEFLIYFQGNSAPDKSGLPSDRFSAERTGGSVSTLTIQRTQQEDSAVYLCASSPPGLVTYNEQFFGPGTRLTVL.

The chain carries TRBV7-8 and TRBJ2-5; TRBD2 matches at 9 bases. The CDR3 is 14 residues long. V trimming: 5 bases; J trimming: 7 bases; junction bases outside the gene matches: 8. Germline V gene lookup returns CDR1 SGHVS and CDR2 FQNEAQ. DNA of the CDR3: TGTGCCAGCAGCAGTCCGGGACTAGCAGGGACCCAGTACTTC. Protein sequence: CASSSPGLAGTQYF.

The V gene is TRBV7-6, the J gene TRBJ2-1; 10 bases are shared with TRBD2. This CDR3 spans 17 amino acids. Per germline, CDR1 SGHVS and CDR2 FNYEAQ. V shed 4 bases and J 5 bases; nucleotides not matched to a gene: 11. CDR3 protein: CASSSRLLAGEDNEQFF. CDR3 nucleotide sequence: TGTGCCAGCAGCTCTCGACTCCTAGCGGGGGAGGACAATGAGCAGTTCTTC.

The chain links TRBV19 to TRBJ1-4; D not resolved. CDR1 is LNHDA, CDR2 SQIVND, per germline (reference sequence). This CDR3 comprises 15 residues. Trimming removed 5 bases from V and 0 bases from J, with 10 bases in between. The DNA of the CDR3 is TGTGCCAGTAGTTTAGGGAGTGCAACTAATGAAAAACTGTTTTTT. Its protein product is CASSLGSATNEKLFF.

The chain joins TRBV6-1 to TRBJ2-6; the D gene is possibly TRBD1 (5 bases). The V gene's germline CDR1 is MNHNS and CDR2 SASEGT. This CDR3 contains 16 residues. V gave up 1 base and J gave up 2 bases, with 9 bases separating them. CDR3 nucleotides: TGTGCCAGCAGTGAAGGGGGCCCTCCTGGGGCCAACGTCCTGACTTTC. It is translated as CASSEGGPPGANVLTF.

This sequence joins TRBV5-1 and TRBJ2-7, with TRBD1 matching 10 bases. V gave up 3 bases and J gave up 0 bases; unmatched junction bases: 0. Germline lookup yields CDR1 SGHRS and CDR2 YFSETQ. CDR3 length: 14 residues. The chain's CDR3 is CASSWTGGSYEQYF. In DNA, the CDR3 is TGCGCCAGCAGCTGGACAGGGGGCTCCTACGAGCAGTACTTC. The whole variable domain, filled in from reference TRBV5-1 and TRBJ2-7, reads KAGVTQTPRYLIKTRGQQVTLSCSPISGHRSVSWYQQTPGQGLQFLFEYFSETQRNKGNFPGRFSGRQFSNSRSEMNVSTLELGDSALYLCASSWTGGSYEQYFGPGTRLTVT.

CDR3 bases: TGCGCCAGCAGCCAAGATCTGTCGGGGACAGCCTACGAGCAGTACTTC. Encoded protein: CASSQDLSGTAYEQYF. V and J are TRBV4-3 and TRBJ2-7, with 7 bases fitting TRBD1. J lost 2 bases, V lost 0 bases, and 7 bases had no gene match. CDR1 and CDR2 from the germline V gene are LGHNA and YSLEER. The CDR3 has 16 residues.

This clone was picked up a small number of times. The rearrangement joins TRBV4-1 to TRBJ1-5, with 7 bases identical to TRBD1. V lost 0 bases, J lost 4 bases, and 12 bases stayed unmatched. CDR1 is MGHRA, CDR2 YSYEKL, per germline. The CDR3 consists of 18 residues. The CDR3 here is CASSQEATGQSRNQPQHF. Written as DNA, the CDR3 is TGCGCCAGCAGCCAAGAGGCGACAGGGCAGTCAAGGAATCAGCCCCAGCATTTT.

The rearrangement uses TRBV6-2 or TRBV6-3 and TRBJ2-3; weak D call: TRBD1 (6 bases). Germline V gene lookup returns CDR1 MNHEY and CDR2 SVGEGT. Deletions cut 1 base from V and 2 bases from J, with 22 bases between. There are 19 residues in the CDR3. In nucleotides, the CDR3 is TGTGCCAGCAGTTACTTATCCCGGGACACAGTTTTGTCCACAGATACGCAGTATTTT. Translation gives CASSYLSRDTVLSTDTQYF.

This clone was recorded only once. The chain recombines TRBV6-5 with TRBJ2-7, with 9 bases lining up with TRBD1. V was pared by 8 bases and J by 3 bases, with 8 bases of the junction left unmatched. The V gene's germline CDR1 is MNHEY and CDR2 SVGAGI. This CDR3 has 14 residues. CDR3 in DNA: TGTGCCAGCGCGACGGGACAGGGAATCTACGAGCAGTACTTC. This codes for CASATGQGIYEQYF.

The chain carries TRBV18 and TRBJ2-3; 7 bases map to TRBD1. With V trimmed by 3 bases and J by 6 bases, 3 bases remained unmatched. Germline V gives CDR1 KGHSH, CDR2 LQKENI. The CDR3 runs 13 residues. The CDR3 sequence is CASSPDRVDTQYF. In DNA, the CDR3 is TGTGCCAGCTCACCTGACAGGGTGGATACGCAGTATTTT.